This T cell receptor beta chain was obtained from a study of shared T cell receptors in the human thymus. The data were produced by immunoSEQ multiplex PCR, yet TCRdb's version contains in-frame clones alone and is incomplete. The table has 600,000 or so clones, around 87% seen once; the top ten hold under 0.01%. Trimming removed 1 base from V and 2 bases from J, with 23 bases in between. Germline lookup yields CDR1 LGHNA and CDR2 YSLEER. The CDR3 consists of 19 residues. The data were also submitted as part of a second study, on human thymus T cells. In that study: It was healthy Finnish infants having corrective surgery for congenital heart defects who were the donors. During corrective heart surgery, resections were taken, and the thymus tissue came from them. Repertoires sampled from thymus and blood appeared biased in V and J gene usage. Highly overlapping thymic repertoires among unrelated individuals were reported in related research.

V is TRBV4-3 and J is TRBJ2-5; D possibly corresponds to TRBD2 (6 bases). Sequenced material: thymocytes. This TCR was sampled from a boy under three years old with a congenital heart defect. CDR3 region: CASSQALGDWRELQETQYF. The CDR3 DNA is TGCGCCAGCAGCCAAGCTCTTGGGGATTGGAGGGAATTGCAAGAGACCCAGTACTTC.